The rows below give T cell receptor beta chains drawn from one sample of a study of blood T cell repertoires in COVID-19. The repertoire was sequenced with immunoSEQ multiplex PCR; TCRdb's copy has only in-frame clones and lacks some. The repertoire includes roughly 300,000 clones, around 88% of them detected once, and 0.95% to 1.5% sits in the top ten. The sample comprised peripheral blood. All receptors derive from a woman in her 50s with acute or convalescent COVID-19. Each CDR3 is given with its conserved first and last residue. Fields, in order: V gene, clone size, D gene, J gene, CDR3 DNA, CDR3 protein. D genes are given only for firm matches. Only part of the rows carry a size: once, few, many, or a class if the clone is expanded.

TRBV10-1,.,.,TRBJ1-3,TGCGCCAGCAGAACTACCCAGAAGACTGGAAACACCATATATTTT,CASRTTQKTGNTIYF
TRBV15,.,.,TRBJ1-4,TGTGCCACCAGCAGAGCAGGGGCCGAGAATGAAAAACTGTTTTTT,CATSRAGAENEKLFF
TRBV6-6,.,TRBD1,TRBJ1-2,TGTGCCAGCAGTCTCGGGACAGGGACCTATGGCTACACCTTC,CASSLGTGTYGYTF
TRBV12-5,.,TRBD2,TRBJ2-1,TGTGCTAGTGGTTTGGGAGCTAGCGGGGGGTTCTACAATGAGCAGTTCTTC,CASGLGASGGFYNEQFF
TRBV6-6,.,.,TRBJ1-2,TGTGCCAGCAAAAGACAGTCGAACTATGGCTACACCTTC,CASKRQSNYGYTF
TRBV18,.,TRBD1,TRBJ1-1,TGTGCCAGTTTCCCTACAGGGGGTTCTGAAGCTTTCTTT,CASFPTGGSEAFF
TRBV5-4,.,.,TRBJ2-5,TGTGCCAGCAGTTCGTTAGCGTTCCAAGAGACCCAGTACTTC,CASSSLAFQETQYF
TRBV20-1,.,.,TRBJ1-1,TGCAGTGCTAGTCCAATGACATCGGCGAACACTGAAGCTTTCTTT,CSASPMTSANTEAFF
TRBV5-6,.,.,TRBJ2-3,TGTGCCAGCAGCTTGCAGGGGGGCAGGGCCACAGATACGCAGTATTTT,CASSLQGGRATDTQYF
TRBV6-2/TRBV6-3,.,TRBD2,TRBJ2-7,TGTGCCAGCAGTCACTATAGCGGGGGTCCGTCAGAGCAGTACTTC,CASSHYSGGPSEQYF
TRBV27,.,TRBD1,TRBJ2-3,TGTGCCAGCAGTAGACAGGGCTGGTCAGATACGCAGTATTTT,CASSRQGWSDTQYF
TRBV29-1,.,.,TRBJ2-5,TGCAGCGGAGGGGGGGGACAAGAGACCCAGTACTTC,CSGGGGQETQYF
TRBV24-1,.,.,TRBJ2-5,TGTGCCACCAGTGGAGAACAGAGATCTGATGGGGAGACCCAGTACTTC,CATSGEQRSDGETQYF
TRBV5-4,.,TRBD1,TRBJ1-3,TGTGCCAGCAGCACCGGACAGGGGTCGATTGGAAACACCATATATTTT,CASSTGQGSIGNTIYF
TRBV6-2/TRBV6-3,few,TRBD2,TRBJ2-7,TGTGCCAGCAGCCTCGAAACCGGGACTAGCGGGTTTTACGAGCAGTACTTC,CASSLETGTSGFYEQYF
TRBV6-5,.,TRBD1,TRBJ1-4,TGTGCCAGCACCTCAGGACAGGGGGACGAAAAACTGTTTTTT,CASTSGQGDEKLFF
TRBV5-1,.,TRBD1,TRBJ2-3,TGCGCCAGCAGTCCGGGACAGGGAATATGGGGCACAGATACGCAGTATTTT,CASSPGQGIWGTDTQYF
TRBV19,few,.,TRBJ1-3,TGTGCCAGTAGTATAAAGGGAGGTGGAAACACCATATATTTT,CASSIKGGGNTIYF
TRBV12-3/TRBV12-4,.,.,TRBJ1-3,TGTGCCAGCAGTTTCACGGTCGGAAACACCATATATTTT,CASSFTVGNTIYF
TRBV6-4,.,.,TRBJ2-5,TGTGCCAGGTCAGGGACTTACCAAGAGACCCAGTACTTC,CARSGTYQETQYF
TRBV9,once,TRBD1,TRBJ1-2,TGTGCCAGCAGCCAAGGACAGGTTAACTATGGCTACACCTTC,CASSQGQVNYGYTF
TRBV19,.,TRBD2,TRBJ2-3,TGTGCCAGTAGTATGTACTTCGGGACTAGCGGGGTGGAAGGGGATACGCAGTATTTT,CASSMYFGTSGVEGDTQYF
TRBV19,.,TRBD1,TRBJ2-5,TGTGCCAGTACCCCTGGGGACAGGGGTTTCGAGACCCAGTACTTC,CASTPGDRGFETQYF
TRBV24-1,.,.,TRBJ2-4,TGTGCCACCAGTGCGGGGGATCGGGGAAAAAACATTCAGTACTTC,CATSAGDRGKNIQYF
TRBV19,.,TRBD1,TRBJ2-6,TGTGCCAGTAGTCCGGGGGACAGGGGGTTTGGGGCCAACGTCCTGACTTTC,CASSPGDRGFGANVLTF
TRBV9,.,.,TRBJ1-1,TGTGCCAGCAGCGTAGCAGGCTTAGGCACTGAAGCTTTCTTT,CASSVAGLGTEAFF
TRBV29-1,.,.,TRBJ1-2,TGCAGCGTTGAAGGTCAGGTGGGCTATGGCTACACCTTC,CSVEGQVGYGYTF
TRBV9,once,.,TRBJ2-5,TGTGCCAGCAGCGTAGTCCCGGAAGAGACCCAGTACTTC,CASSVVPEETQYF
TRBV30,.,.,TRBJ2-3,TGTGCCTGGACTGTTTACGGGGGGCCCACAGATACGCAGTATTTT,CAWTVYGGPTDTQYF
TRBV6-2/TRBV6-3,.,.,TRBJ2-2,TGTGCCAGCAGTTACTCCCCGGAGGGCGGGGAGCTGTTTTTT,CASSYSPEGGELFF
TRBV6-5,.,.,TRBJ2-6,TGTGCCAGCAGTTACATAGGGAGCTCTGGGGCCAACGTCCTGACTTTC,CASSYIGSSGANVLTF
TRBV6-5,.,TRBD1,TRBJ1-1,TGTGCCAGCACCCAATCGACAGGGGTAACTGAAGCTTTCTTT,CASTQSTGVTEAFF
TRBV30,.,TRBD1,TRBJ2-1,TGTGCCTGGAGGACAGGGTACGTCGATGAGCAGTTCTTC,CAWRTGYVDEQFF
TRBV5-1,.,TRBD1,TRBJ2-5,TGCGCCAGCACCTCGATCCCGGGACAGATTACGGGGGAGACCCAGTACTTC,CASTSIPGQITGETQYF
TRBV5-4,.,.,TRBJ1-2,TGTGCCAGCAGCGTACGGGAGGGGTATAGCTATGGCTACACCTTC,CASSVREGYSYGYTF
TRBV2,.,.,TRBJ1-1,TGTGCCAGCTGGGGGGGCATTGGTGAAGCTTTCTTT,CASWGGIGEAFF